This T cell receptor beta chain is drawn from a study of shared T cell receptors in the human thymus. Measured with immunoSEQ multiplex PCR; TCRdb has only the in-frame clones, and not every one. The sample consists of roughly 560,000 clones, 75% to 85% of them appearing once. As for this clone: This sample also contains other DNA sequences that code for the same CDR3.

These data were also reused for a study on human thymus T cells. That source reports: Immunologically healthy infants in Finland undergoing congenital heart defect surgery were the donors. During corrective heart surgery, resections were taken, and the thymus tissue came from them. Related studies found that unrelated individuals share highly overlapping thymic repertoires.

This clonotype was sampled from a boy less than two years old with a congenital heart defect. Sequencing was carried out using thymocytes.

The CDR3 DNA follows: TGTGCCAGCAGTCGACAGGGAAACTATGGCTACACCTTC. Its protein product is CASSRQGNYGYTF. The V call is TRBV27, the J call TRBJ1-2; 7 positions agree with TRBD1. The CDR3 contains 13 residues. The V gene's germline CDR1 is MNHEY and CDR2 SMNVEV (reference sequence). V lost 5 bases and J lost 2; bases outside the gene matches: 2.